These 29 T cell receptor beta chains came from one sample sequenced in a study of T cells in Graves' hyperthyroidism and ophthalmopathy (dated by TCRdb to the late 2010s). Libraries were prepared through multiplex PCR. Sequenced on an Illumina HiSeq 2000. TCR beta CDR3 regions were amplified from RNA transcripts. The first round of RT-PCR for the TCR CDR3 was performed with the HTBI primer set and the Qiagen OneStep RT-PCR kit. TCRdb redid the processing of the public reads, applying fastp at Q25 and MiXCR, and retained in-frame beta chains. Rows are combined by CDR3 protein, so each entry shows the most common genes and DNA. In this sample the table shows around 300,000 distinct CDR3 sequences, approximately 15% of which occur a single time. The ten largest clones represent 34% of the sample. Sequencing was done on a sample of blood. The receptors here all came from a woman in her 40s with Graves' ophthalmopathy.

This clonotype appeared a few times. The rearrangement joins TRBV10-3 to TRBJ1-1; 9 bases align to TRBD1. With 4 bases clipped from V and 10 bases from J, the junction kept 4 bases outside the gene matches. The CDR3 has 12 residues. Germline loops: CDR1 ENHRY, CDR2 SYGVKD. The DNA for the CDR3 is TGTGCCATCAGTGGACGACAGGGGGGAGCTTTCTTT. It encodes CAISGRQGGAFF.

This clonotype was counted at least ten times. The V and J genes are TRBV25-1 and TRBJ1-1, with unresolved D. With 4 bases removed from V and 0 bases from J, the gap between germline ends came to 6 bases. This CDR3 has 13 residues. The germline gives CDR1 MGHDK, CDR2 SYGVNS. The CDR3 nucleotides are TGTGCCAGCAGTGGCCAGATGAACACTGAAGCTTTCTTT. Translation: CASSGQMNTEAFF.

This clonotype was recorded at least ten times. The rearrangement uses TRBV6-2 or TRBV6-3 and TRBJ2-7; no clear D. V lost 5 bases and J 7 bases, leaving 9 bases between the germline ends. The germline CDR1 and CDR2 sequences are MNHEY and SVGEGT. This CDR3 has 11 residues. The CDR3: CASSDRREQYF. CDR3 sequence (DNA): TGTGCCAGCAGTGACCGGAGAGAGCAGTACTTC.

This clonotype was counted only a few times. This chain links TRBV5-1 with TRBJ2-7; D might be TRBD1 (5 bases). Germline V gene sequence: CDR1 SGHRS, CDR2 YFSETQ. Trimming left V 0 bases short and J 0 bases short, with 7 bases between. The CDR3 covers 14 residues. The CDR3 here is CASSLDGHSYEQYF. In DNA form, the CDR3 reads TGCGCCAGCAGCTTGGACGGACACTCCTACGAGCAGTACTTC.

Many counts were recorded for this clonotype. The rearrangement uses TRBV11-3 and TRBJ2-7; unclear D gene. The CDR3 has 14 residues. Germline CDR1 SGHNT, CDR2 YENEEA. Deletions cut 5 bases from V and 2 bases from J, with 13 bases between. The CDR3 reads CASSPAFGPYEQYF. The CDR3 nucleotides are TGTGCCAGCAGCCCAGCGTTTGGCCCCTACGAGCAGTACTTC.

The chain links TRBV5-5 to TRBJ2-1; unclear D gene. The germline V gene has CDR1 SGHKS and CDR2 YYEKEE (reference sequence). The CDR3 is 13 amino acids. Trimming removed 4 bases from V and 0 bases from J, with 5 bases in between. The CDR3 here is CASSPISYNEQFF. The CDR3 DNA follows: TGTGCCAGCAGCCCAATCTCCTACAATGAGCAGTTCTTC.

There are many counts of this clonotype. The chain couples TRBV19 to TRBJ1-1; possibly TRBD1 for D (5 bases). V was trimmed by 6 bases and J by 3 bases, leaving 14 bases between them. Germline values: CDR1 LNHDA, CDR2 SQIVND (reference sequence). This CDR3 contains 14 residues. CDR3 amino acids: CASRTGRLDTEAFF. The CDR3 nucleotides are TGTGCCAGTAGAACGGGACGTCTGGACACTGAAGCTTTCTTT. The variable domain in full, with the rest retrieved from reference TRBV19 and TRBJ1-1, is DGGITQSPKYLFRKEGQNVTLSCEQNLNHDAMYWYRQDPGQGLRLIYYSQIVNDFQKGDIAEGYSVSREKKESFPLTVTSAQKNPTAFYLCASRTGRLDTEAFFGQGTRLTVV.

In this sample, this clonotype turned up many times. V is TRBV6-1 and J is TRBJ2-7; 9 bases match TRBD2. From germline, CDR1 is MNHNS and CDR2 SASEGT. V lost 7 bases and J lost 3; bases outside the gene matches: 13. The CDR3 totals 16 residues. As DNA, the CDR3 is TGTGCCAGCACTGTGGCGGGAGGGCCGATAATCTACGAGCAGTACTTC. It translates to CASTVAGGPIIYEQYF.

The CDR3 is CASSQDAGRGGEKLFF. The CDR3 nucleotides are TGTGCCAGCAGCCAAGACGCCGGCAGGGGGGGTGAAAAACTGTTTTTT. The chain joins TRBV4-2 to TRBJ1-4, with 7 bases identical to TRBD1. After removal of 0 bases from V and 7 bases from J, the junction contained 8 bases not matched to a gene. Germline assignment: CDR1 LGHNA and CDR2 YNFKEQ. CDR3 length: 16 amino acids.

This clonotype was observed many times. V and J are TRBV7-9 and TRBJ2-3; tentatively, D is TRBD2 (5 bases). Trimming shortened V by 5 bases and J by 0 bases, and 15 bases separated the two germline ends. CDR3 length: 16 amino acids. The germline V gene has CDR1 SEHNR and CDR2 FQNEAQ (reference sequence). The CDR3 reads CASSPRGRQSTDTQYF. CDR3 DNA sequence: TGTGCCAGCAGCCCTAGAGGGCGGCAGAGCACAGATACGCAGTATTTT.

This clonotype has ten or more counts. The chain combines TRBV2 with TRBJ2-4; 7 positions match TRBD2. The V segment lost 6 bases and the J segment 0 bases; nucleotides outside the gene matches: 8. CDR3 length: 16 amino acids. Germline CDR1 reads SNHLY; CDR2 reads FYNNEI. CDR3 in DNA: TGTGCCAGCAGCCTTCGGGGGGATATAGCCAAAAACATTCAGTACTTC. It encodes CASSLRGDIAKNIQYF.

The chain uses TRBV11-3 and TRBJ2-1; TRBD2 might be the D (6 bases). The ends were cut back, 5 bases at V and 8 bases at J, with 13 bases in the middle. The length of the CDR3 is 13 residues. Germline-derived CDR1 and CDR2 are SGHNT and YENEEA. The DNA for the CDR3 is TGTGCCAGCAGCCCACCGGGGGTGGATGAGCAGTTCTTC. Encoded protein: CASSPPGVDEQFF.

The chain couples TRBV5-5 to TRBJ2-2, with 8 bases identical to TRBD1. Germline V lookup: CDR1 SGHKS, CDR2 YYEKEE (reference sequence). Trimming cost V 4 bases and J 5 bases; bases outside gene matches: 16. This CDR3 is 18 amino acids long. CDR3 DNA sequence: TGTGCCAGCAGCAAAGAAATTGGACAGGGAAGGTTGACCGGGGAGCTGTTTTTT. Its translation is CASSKEIGQGRLTGELFF.

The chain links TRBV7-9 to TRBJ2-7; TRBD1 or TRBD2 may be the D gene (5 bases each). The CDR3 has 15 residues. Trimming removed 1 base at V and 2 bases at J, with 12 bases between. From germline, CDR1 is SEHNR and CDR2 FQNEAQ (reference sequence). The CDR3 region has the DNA TGTGCCAGCAGCTTAGGGGACCCGGGGACCTACGAGCAGTACTTC. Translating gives CASSLGDPGTYEQYF.

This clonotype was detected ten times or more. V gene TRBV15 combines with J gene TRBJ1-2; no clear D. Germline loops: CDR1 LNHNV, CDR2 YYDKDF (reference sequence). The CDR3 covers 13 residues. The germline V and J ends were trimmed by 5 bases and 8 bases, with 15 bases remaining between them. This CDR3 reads CATSSGRDRGYTF. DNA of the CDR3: TGTGCCACCAGCTCCGGGAGGGATAGAGGCTACACCTTC.

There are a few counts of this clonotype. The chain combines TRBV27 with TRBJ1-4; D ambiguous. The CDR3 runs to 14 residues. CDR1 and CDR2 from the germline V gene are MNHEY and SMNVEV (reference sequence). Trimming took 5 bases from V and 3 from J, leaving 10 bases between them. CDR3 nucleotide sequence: TGTGCCAGCAGTCGGTCCGGGCCTAATGAAAAACTGTTTTTT. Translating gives CASSRSGPNEKLFF.

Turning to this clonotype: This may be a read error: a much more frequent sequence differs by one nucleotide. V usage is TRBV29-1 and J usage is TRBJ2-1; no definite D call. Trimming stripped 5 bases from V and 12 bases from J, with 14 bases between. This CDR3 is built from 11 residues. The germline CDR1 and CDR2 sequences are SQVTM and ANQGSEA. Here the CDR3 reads CSVQVFYGQFF. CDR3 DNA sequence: TGCAGCGTTCAGGTGTTTTATGGGCAGTTCTTC.

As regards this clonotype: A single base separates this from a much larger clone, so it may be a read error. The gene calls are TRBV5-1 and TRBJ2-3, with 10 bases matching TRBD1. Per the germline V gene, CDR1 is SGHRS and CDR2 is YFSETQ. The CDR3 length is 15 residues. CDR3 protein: CASSSRGTGADAQYF. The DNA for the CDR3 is TGCGCCAGCAGCTCGAGAGGGACAGGGGCAGATGCGCAGTATTTT.

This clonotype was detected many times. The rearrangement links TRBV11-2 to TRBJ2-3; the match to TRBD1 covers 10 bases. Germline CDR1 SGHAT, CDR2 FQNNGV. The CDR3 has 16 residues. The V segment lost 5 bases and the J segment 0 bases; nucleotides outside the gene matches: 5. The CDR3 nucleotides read TGTGCCAGCAGCCCCCGGACAGGGGGTAGCACAGATACGCAGTATTTT. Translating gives CASSPRTGGSTDTQYF.

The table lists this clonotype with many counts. CDR3 coding DNA: TGTGCCAGCAACAGAGCGGTGGACTACAATGAGCAGTTCTTC. It specifies CASNRAVDYNEQFF. The gene calls are TRBV28 and TRBJ2-1; perhaps TRBD2 as D (5 bases). The V and J ends lost 7 bases and 3 bases respectively, with 13 bases between them. The CDR3 sequence is 14 residues long. Germline lookup yields CDR1 MDHEN and CDR2 SYDVKM.

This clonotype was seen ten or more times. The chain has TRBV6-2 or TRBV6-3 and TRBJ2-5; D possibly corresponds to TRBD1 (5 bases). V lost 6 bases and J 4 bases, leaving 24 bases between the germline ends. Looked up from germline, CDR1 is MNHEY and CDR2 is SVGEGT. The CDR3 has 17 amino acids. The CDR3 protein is CASRKGESRLDRETQYF. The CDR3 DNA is TGTGCCAGCAGAAAAGGGGAAAGCCGACTGGACCGAGAGACCCAGTACTTC.

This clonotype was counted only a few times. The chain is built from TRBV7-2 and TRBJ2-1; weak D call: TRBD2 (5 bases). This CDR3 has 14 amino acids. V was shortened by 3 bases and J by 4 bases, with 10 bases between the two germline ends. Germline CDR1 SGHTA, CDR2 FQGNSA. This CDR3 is CASSFGVGYNEQFF. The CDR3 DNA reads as TGTGCCAGCAGCTTCGGGGTAGGTTACAATGAGCAGTTCTTC.

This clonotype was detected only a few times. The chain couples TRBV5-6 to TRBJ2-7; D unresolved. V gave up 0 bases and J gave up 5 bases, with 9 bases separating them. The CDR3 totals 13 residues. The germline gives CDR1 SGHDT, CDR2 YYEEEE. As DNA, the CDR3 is TGTGCCAGCAGCTTGGCGCCGGCAGACGAGCAGTACTTC. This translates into CASSLAPADEQYF. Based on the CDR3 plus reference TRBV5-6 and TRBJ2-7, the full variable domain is DAGVTQSPTHLIKTRGQQVTLRCSPKSGHDTVSWYQQALGQGPQFIFQYYEEEERQRGNFPDRFSGHQFPNYSSELNVNALLLGDSALYLCASSLAPADEQYFGPGTRLTVT.

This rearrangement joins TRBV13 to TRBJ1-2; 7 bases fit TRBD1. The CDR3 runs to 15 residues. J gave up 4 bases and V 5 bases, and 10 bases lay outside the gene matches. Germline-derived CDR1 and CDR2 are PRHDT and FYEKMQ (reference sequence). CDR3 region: CASSTGQERGYGYTF. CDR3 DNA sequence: TGTGCCAGCAGCACCGGACAGGAACGCGGCTATGGCTACACCTTC.

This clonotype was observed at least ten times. The CDR3 DNA reads as TGTGCCAGCAGCTCCTGGACTAGCGGGGTCGAGACCCAGTACTTC. Translating gives CASSSWTSGVETQYF. The chain has TRBV14 and TRBJ2-5, with 12 bases identical to TRBD2. Per the germline V gene, CDR1 is SGHDN and CDR2 is FVKESK. After removal of 5 bases from V and 5 bases from J, the junction contained 6 bases not matched to a gene. The CDR3 totals 15 residues.

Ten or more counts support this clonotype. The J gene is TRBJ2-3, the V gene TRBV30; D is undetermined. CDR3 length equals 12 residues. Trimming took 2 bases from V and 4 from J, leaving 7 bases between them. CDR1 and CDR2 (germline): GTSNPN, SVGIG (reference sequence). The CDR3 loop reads CAWSSSPDTQYF. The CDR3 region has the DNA TGTGCCTGGAGTTCGTCACCAGATACGCAGTATTTT.

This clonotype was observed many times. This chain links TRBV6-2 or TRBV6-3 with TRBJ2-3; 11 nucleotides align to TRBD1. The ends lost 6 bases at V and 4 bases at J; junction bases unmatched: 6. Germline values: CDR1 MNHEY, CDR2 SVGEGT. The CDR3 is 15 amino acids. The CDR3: CASRTGTGGSDTQYF. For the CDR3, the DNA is TGTGCCAGCAGGACCGGGACAGGGGGATCAGATACGCAGTATTTT.

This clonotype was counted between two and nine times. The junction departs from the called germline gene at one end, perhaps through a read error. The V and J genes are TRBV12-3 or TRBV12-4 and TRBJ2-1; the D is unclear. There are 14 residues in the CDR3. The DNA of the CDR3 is TGTGCCAGCAGTTTTGTCGGGCAGCTCGTTGAGCAGTCCTTC. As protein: CASSFVGQLVEQSF.

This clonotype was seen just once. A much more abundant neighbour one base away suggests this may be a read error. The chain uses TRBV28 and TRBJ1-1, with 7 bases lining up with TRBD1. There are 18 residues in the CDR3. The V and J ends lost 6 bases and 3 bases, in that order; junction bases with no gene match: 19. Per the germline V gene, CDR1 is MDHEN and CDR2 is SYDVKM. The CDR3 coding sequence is TGTGCCAGCAGCCTTCTTGCGGCCCTTCTCAGGGGGTACACTGAAGCTTTCTTT. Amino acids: CASSLLAALLRGYTEAFF.